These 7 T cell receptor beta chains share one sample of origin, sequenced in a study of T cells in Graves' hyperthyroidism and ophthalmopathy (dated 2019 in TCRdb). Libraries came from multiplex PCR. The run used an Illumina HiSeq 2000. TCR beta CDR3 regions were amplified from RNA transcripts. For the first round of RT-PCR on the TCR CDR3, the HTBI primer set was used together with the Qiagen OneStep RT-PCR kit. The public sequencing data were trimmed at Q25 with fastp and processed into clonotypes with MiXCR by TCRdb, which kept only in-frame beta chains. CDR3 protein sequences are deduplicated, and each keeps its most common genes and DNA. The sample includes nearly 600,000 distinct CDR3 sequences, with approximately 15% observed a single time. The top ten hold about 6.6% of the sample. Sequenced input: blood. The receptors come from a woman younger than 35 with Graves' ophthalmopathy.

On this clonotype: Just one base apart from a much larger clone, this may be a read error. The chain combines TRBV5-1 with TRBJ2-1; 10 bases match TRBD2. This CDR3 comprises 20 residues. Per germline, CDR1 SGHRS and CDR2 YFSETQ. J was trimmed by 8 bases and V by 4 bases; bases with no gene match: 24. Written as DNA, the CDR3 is TGCGCCAGCAGCACTGGGTCTAGCGGGAGATTCGAATCCGGGTACGATGAGCAGTTCTTC. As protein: CASSTGSSGRFESGYDEQFF.

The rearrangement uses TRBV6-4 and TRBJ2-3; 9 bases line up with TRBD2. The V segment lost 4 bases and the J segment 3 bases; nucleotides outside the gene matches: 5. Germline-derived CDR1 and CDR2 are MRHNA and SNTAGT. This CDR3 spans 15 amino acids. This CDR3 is CASSGSSGSTDTQYF. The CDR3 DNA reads TGTGCCAGCAGTGGTAGTAGCGGGAGTACAGATACGCAGTATTTT.

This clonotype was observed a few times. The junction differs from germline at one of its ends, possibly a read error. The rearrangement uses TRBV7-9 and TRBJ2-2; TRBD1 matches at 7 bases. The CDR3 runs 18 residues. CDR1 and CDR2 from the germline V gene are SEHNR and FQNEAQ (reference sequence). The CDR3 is CASSPRIIRTGKTGELFF. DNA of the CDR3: TGCGCCAGCAGCCCTAGGATAATTCGGACAGGAAAAACCGGGGAGCTGTTTTTT.

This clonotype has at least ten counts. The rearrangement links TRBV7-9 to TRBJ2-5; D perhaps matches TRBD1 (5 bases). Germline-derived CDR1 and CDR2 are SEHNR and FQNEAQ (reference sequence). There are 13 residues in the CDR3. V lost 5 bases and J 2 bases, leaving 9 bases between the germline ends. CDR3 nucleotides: TGTGCCAGCAGCCAGGGTTTTCAAGAGACCCAGTACTTC. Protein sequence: CASSQGFQETQYF.

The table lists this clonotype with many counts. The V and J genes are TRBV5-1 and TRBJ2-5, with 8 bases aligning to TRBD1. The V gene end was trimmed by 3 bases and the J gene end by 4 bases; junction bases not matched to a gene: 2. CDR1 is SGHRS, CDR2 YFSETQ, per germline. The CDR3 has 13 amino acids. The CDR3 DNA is TGCGCCAGCAGCTGGACAGGGCTAGAGACCCAGTACTTC. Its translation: CASSWTGLETQYF.

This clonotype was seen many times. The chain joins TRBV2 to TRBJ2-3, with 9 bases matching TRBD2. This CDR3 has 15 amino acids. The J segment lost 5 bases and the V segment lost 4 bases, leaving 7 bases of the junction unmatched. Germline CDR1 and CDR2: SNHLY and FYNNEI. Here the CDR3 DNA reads TGTGCCAGCAGTGCCCTAGCGGGACTCCAAGATACGCAGTATTTT. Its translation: CASSALAGLQDTQYF.

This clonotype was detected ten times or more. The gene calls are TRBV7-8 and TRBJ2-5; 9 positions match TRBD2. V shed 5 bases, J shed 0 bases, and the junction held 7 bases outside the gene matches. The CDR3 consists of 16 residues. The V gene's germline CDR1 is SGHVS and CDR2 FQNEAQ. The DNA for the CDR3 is TGTGCCAGCAGCCCTCAGACTAGCGGAAACCAAGAGACCCAGTACTTC. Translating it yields CASSPQTSGNQETQYF.